This is a list of T cell receptor beta chains from one sample in a study of blood T cell repertoires in COVID-19. Sequencing used immunoSEQ multiplex PCR; TCRdb keeps in-frame clones, though not all of them. Of about 170,000 clones listed, about 87% are singletons. Sequenced: peripheral blood. These receptors originate from a woman older than 75 with COVID-19, enrolled during active disease. Each CDR3 is given with its conserved first and last residue. D genes are given only for firm matches. Size tells how often a clone was seen (once, few, many) or the class of an expanded clone, and some rows leave it out.

length: 14; J: TRBJ2-7; V: TRBV6-5; D: NA; size: NA; CDR3: CASSYKDSSYEQYF; DNA: TGTGCCAGCAGTTACAAGGACAGTAGCTACGAGCAGTACTTC
length: 14; J: TRBJ2-5; V: TRBV28; D: NA; size: once; CDR3: CASSLGSYQETQYF; DNA: TGTGCCAGCAGTTTGGGGAGTTACCAAGAGACCCAGTACTTC
length: 15; J: TRBJ2-5; V: TRBV6-1; D: NA; size: NA; CDR3: CASSEGGQGKETQYF; DNA: TGTGCCAGCAGTGAAGGGGGGCAGGGTAAAGAGACCCAGTACTTC
length: 17; J: TRBJ2-3; V: TRBV7-2; D: NA; size: NA; CDR3: CASSLPQVPASTDTQYF; DNA: TGTGCCAGCAGCTTACCACAAGTACCCGCTAGCACAGATACGCAGTATTTT
length: 14; J: TRBJ1-3; V: TRBV3-1/TRBV3-2; D: TRBD1; size: once; CDR3: CASSRQGEGNTIYF; DNA: TGTGCCAGCAGCCGACAGGGTGAAGGAAACACCATATATTTT
length: 16; J: TRBJ2-7; V: TRBV4-2; D: TRBD2; size: NA; CDR3: CASSQDGTSGVWEQYF; DNA: TGTGCCAGCAGCCAAGACGGGACTAGCGGAGTTTGGGAGCAGTACTTC
length: 14; J: TRBJ1-1; V: TRBV28; D: TRBD1; size: NA; CDR3: CASRTDRVDTEAFF; DNA: TGTGCCAGCAGGACGGACAGGGTCGACACTGAAGCTTTCTTT
length: 13; J: TRBJ2-7; V: TRBV4-1; D: NA; size: once; CDR3: CASSQDNWQGQYF; DNA: TGCGCCAGCAGCCAAGACAACTGGCAGGGACAGTACTTC
length: 14; J: TRBJ1-1; V: TRBV14; D: NA; size: NA; CDR3: CASSLGQMNTEAFF; DNA: TGTGCCAGCAGCCTTGGACAAATGAACACTGAAGCTTTCTTT
length: 15; J: TRBJ1-4; V: TRBV7-8; D: TRBD1; size: NA; CDR3: CASSPGQGRGEKLFF; DNA: TGTGCCAGCAGCCCGGGACAGGGAAGAGGTGAAAAACTGTTTTTT
length: 15; J: TRBJ2-1; V: TRBV2; D: TRBD2; size: NA; CDR3: CASSSGGRSGNEQFF; DNA: TGTGCCAGCAGTAGCGGGGGGAGGTCGGGGAATGAGCAGTTCTTC
length: 14; J: TRBJ2-7; V: TRBV6-1; D: NA; size: NA; CDR3: CASSEGGPVYEQYF; DNA: TGTGCCAGCAGTGAAGGGGGCCCCGTCTACGAGCAGTACTTC
length: 13; J: TRBJ1-1; V: TRBV28; D: TRBD1; size: NA; CDR3: CASSPPTGAMAFF; DNA: TGTGCCAGCAGTCCCCCGACAGGGGCTATGGCTTTCTTT
length: 12; J: TRBJ1-2; V: TRBV28; D: TRBD1; size: NA; CDR3: CASSLPDRGHTF; DNA: TGTGCCAGCAGTTTGCCTGACAGGGGGCACACCTTC
length: 16; J: TRBJ1-3; V: TRBV7-8; D: TRBD1; size: NA; CDR3: CASSLRPGGSGNTIYF; DNA: TGTGCCAGCAGCTTAAGGCCAGGGGGCTCTGGAAACACCATATATTTT
length: 16; J: TRBJ2-2; V: TRBV28; D: TRBD2; size: NA; CDR3: CASSLVAGGGTGELFF; DNA: TGTGCCAGCAGTTTGGTGGCGGGAGGGGGCACCGGGGAGCTGTTTTTT
length: 15; J: TRBJ1-5; V: TRBV24-1; D: NA; size: NA; CDR3: CATSDPASADQPQHF; DNA: TGTGCCACCAGTGACCCGGCCTCGGCGGATCAGCCCCAGCATTTT
length: 15; J: TRBJ2-7; V: TRBV7-6; D: NA; size: NA; CDR3: CASSVDRRSSYEQYF; DNA: TGTGCCAGCAGCGTCGACCGGAGGTCCTCCTACGAGCAGTACTTC
length: 13; J: TRBJ1-1; V: TRBV5-1; D: NA; size: NA; CDR3: CASSLARGRGAFF; DNA: TGCGCCAGCAGCTTGGCCAGGGGTAGGGGAGCTTTCTTT
length: 16; J: TRBJ2-3; V: TRBV2; D: TRBD2; size: NA; CDR3: CASSYWTSGEEVTQYF; DNA: TGTGCCAGCAGCTACTGGACTAGCGGGGAGGAGGTTACGCAGTATTTT
length: 17; J: TRBJ1-1; V: TRBV7-2; D: NA; size: NA; CDR3: CASSLGTGGEMYTEAFF; DNA: TGTGCCAGCAGCCTAGGGACGGGAGGGGAGATGTACACTGAAGCTTTCTTT
length: 17; J: TRBJ2-1; V: TRBV15; D: TRBD2; size: NA; CDR3: CATSREQASGDYNEQFF; DNA: TGTGCCACCAGCAGAGAACAGGCTAGCGGGGACTACAATGAGCAGTTCTTC
length: 12; J: TRBJ1-2; V: TRBV25-1; D: NA; size: few; CDR3: CASSDFGDGYTF; DNA: TGTGCCAGCAGTGATTTCGGAGATGGCTACACCTTC
length: 15; J: TRBJ2-1; V: TRBV25-1; D: TRBD2; size: few; CDR3: CASSGFSSGSSEQFF; DNA: TGTGCCAGCAGCGGGTTTAGTAGCGGGAGCAGTGAGCAGTTCTTC